The TCR beta chain under discussion was sequenced for a study of OX40 agonist ivuxolimab in advanced cancers. Overall study: Partial responses were achieved by three patients, one with hepatocellular carcinoma and two with cutaneous melanoma. Whole-study results and caveats: At 0.1 to 3.0 mg/kg and by week 6, clonal expansion occurred in CD4+ and CD8+ blood T cells.

If patients had autoimmune disease history or systemic immunosuppression, they were excluded. To note about this clone: The antigen is unknown.

TCRdb's copy holds only in-frame clones and misses some; the assay was immunoSEQ multiplex PCR. The sample has some 69,000 clones, 89% seen once; the top ten hold under 4.5%. The V gene's germline CDR1 is LNHDA and CDR2 SQIVND (reference sequence). Trimming pared 4 bases from V and 4 bases from J, leaving 10 bases between. The length of the CDR3 is 13 residues. This TCR came from an adult with an advanced solid tumor such as melanoma, head and neck, liver or kidney cancer. The chain has TRBV19 and TRBJ1-1; the D is unclear. This material consisted of CD4+ or CD8+ T cells sorted from blood, taken in a trial of the OX40 agonist ivuxolimab. CDR3: CASSTGRFTEAFF. Written as DNA, the CDR3 is TGTGCCAGTAGTACCGGACGGTTCACTGAAGCTTTCTTT.